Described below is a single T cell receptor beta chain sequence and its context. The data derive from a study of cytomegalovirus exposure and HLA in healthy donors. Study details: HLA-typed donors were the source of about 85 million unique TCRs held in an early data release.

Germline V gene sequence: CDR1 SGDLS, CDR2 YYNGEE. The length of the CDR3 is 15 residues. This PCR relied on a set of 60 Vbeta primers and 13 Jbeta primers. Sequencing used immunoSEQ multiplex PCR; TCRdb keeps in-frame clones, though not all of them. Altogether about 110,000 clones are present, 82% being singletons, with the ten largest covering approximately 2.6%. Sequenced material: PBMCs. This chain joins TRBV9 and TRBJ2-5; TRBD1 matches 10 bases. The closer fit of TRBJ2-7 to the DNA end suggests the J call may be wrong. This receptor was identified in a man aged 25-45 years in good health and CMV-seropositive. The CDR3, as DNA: TGTGCCAGCAGCGTAGGGGACAGGGGATACTACGAGCAGTACTTC. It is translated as CASSVGDRGYYEQYF.